These 26 T cell receptor beta chains came from one sample sequenced in a study of CD8+ T cells in alopecia areata (dated by TCRdb to between 2017 and 2018). Interpreted using the paper, the time point label stands for: 20 to 30 weeks on oral tofacitinib. According to the study, the label for this sample's treatment or condition signals: oral pan-JAK inhibitor, 5-10 mg twice daily. The library was prepared using the immunoSEQ multiplex PCR assay. To provide template for TCR sequencing, every sample had RNA extracted and reverse transcribed into cDNA. TCRdb limited this immuneACCESS table to in-frame rearrangements with V and J called. A share of clones is missing; checked studies link under half to unresolved V genes, and the rest is unexplained. This sample comprises approximately 280,000 clones, 58% of them detected only once. The ten largest account for about 1.8% of the sample. Material: CD4+ T cells sorted from blood, obtained at week 24, from a patient treated with tofacitinib. These receptors were taken from a human donor with alopecia areata.

This chain uses TRBV2 with TRBJ2-7; D may correspond to TRBD1 or TRBD2 (5 bases each). This CDR3 is 15 amino acids long. CDR1 and CDR2 (germline): SNHLY, FYNNEI. V shed 5 bases and J shed 4 bases, with 18 bases lying between them. The CDR3 DNA reads TGTGCCAGCAGTCGGGACGGGGTAGCCTCATACGAGCAGTACTTC. This encodes CASSRDGVASYEQYF.

V and J are TRBV7-9 and TRBJ2-3; D not certain. CDR3 length equals 11 residues. Trimming removed 10 bases at V and 3 bases at J, with 8 bases between. The V gene's germline CDR1 is SEHNR and CDR2 FQNEAQ (reference sequence). CDR3: CAIMSTDTQYF. Written as DNA, the CDR3 is TGTGCCATAATGTCTACAGATACGCAGTATTTT.

The CDR3 is CAWSPRTGILYEQYF. The CDR3 nucleotides read TGTGCCTGGAGTCCGAGGACAGGGATCCTCTACGAGCAGTACTTC. The chain recombines TRBV30 with TRBJ2-7, with 8 bases aligning to TRBD1. This CDR3 contains 15 residues. The germline V gene has CDR1 GTSNPN and CDR2 SVGIG (reference sequence). V dropped 2 bases and J dropped 3; count of bases not matched to a gene: 9.

Remarks on this clone: This sample also contains other DNA sequences that code for the same CDR3. The genes are TRBV30 and TRBJ2-1; D possibly corresponds to TRBD2 (6 bases). CDR1 is GTSNPN, CDR2 SVGIG, per germline (reference sequence). The CDR3 spans 13 residues. Trimming stripped 1 base from V and 2 bases from J, with 6 bases between. CDR3 amino acids: CAWSGGAYNEQFF. The CDR3 coding sequence is TGTGCCTGGAGTGGCGGGGCCTACAATGAGCAGTTCTTC.

This clone was seen a handful of times. CDR3 in amino acids: CASSLPGGGTNEQFF. The CDR3 DNA sequence: TGTGCCAGCAGCCTACCGGGCGGGGGTACCAATGAGCAGTTCTTC. This rearrangement joins TRBV5-4 to TRBJ2-1; 7 bases are shared with TRBD2. V lost 4 bases to trimming and J lost 6 bases; unmatched junction nucleotides: 10. Germline V gene lookup returns CDR1 SGHNT and CDR2 YYREEE (reference sequence). The CDR3 runs 15 residues.

This chain joins TRBV4-2 and TRBJ2-2, with D perhaps matching TRBD2 (6 bases). CDR3 length equals 13 residues. V was clipped by 2 bases and J by 14 bases, with 15 bases between them. Germline values: CDR1 LGHNA, CDR2 YNFKEQ. The CDR3 loop reads CASSQQREVELFF. The CDR3 nucleotides read TGTGCCAGCAGCCAACAGAGGGAGGTGGAACTGTTTTTT.

The V call is TRBV23-1, the J call TRBJ2-4; D possibly corresponds to TRBD2 (5 bases). TRBV23-1 falls under the ORF class, with uncertain function. Trimming shortened V by 1 base and J by 2 bases, and 15 bases separated the two germline ends. The CDR3 is 17 amino acids. The CDR3 bases are TGCGCCAGCAGTCAATGGTTGTTAGAGACTACCAAAAACATTCAGTACTTC. Its protein is CASSQWLLETTKNIQYF.

This chain connects TRBV5-4 to TRBJ2-5; D might be TRBD1 (5 bases). Deletions cut 5 bases from V and 4 bases from J, with 18 bases between. This CDR3 spans 15 amino acids. Germline lookup yields CDR1 SGHNT and CDR2 YYREEE (reference sequence). The CDR3 DNA sequence: TGTGCCAGCAGGAGAAAAAACAGGTATCCAGAGACCCAGTACTTC. This sequence encodes CASRRKNRYPETQYF.

V gene TRBV6-6 combines with J gene TRBJ1-1; tentative D call: TRBD1 (6 bases). Trimming left V 3 bases short and J 11 bases short, with 10 bases between. The CDR3 has 11 amino acids. Germline values: CDR1 MNHNY, CDR2 SVGAGI (reference sequence). The CDR3 here is CASSYGGDAFF. The CDR3 region has the DNA TGTGCCAGCAGTTATGGGGGCGACGCTTTCTTT.

This chain links TRBV25-1 with TRBJ2-2; 7 bases match TRBD2. Germline V gives CDR1 MGHDK, CDR2 SYGVNS. The CDR3 runs 15 residues. With 7 bases clipped from V and 5 bases from J, the junction kept 10 bases outside the gene matches. This chain's CDR3 is CASKSRLAETGELFF. The DNA for the CDR3 is TGTGCCAGCAAGTCTCGGCTAGCGGAGACCGGGGAGCTGTTTTTT.

This clone appeared a few times. Within the sample, other DNA sequences also encode this same CDR3. The V gene is TRBV29-1, the J gene TRBJ1-1; D not resolved. Between the trimmed V and J ends, which lost 6 bases and 0 bases, there was a span of 8 bases. Germline CDR1 SQVTM, CDR2 ANQGSEA. The CDR3 covers 12 residues. CDR3 sequence (DNA): TGCAGCGTCCGTGCCATGAACACTGAAGCTTTCTTT. This encodes CSVRAMNTEAFF.

A few counts support this clone. The rearrangement joins TRBV6-5 to TRBJ2-1; D possibly corresponds to TRBD1 (5 bases). V was shortened by 6 bases and J by 4 bases, with 13 bases between the two germline ends. CDR3 length equals 14 residues. The V gene's germline CDR1 is MNHEY and CDR2 SVGAGI. This chain's CDR3 is CASRPLTAYNEQFF. CDR3 in DNA: TGTGCCAGCAGACCTCTGACAGCTTACAATGAGCAGTTCTTC.

This clone occurred a few times. V and J are TRBV29-1 and TRBJ2-5; D gene ambiguous. Trimming removed 5 bases at V and 3 bases at J, with 4 bases between. CDR3 length equals 10 residues. The germline V gene has CDR1 SQVTM and CDR2 ANQGSEA. The CDR3 DNA follows: TGCAGCGTTATGGAAGAGACCCAGTACTTC. Protein product: CSVMEETQYF.

In this sample, this clone turned up once. The V gene is TRBV2, the J gene TRBJ2-1, with D possibly being TRBD2 (5 bases). The CDR3 has 11 residues. Germline CDR1 is SNHLY and CDR2 is FYNNEI. V dropped 5 bases and J dropped 10 bases, with 9 bases sitting between them. DNA of the CDR3: TGTGCCAGCAGTCGGGAACTAGAGCAGTTCTTC. This encodes CASSRELEQFF.

On this clone: Other DNA sequences in this sample translate to the same CDR3. The V and J genes are TRBV15 and TRBJ2-7, with D unresolved. The CDR3 has 13 amino acids. Germline assignment: CDR1 LNHNV and CDR2 YYDKDF (reference sequence). V was clipped by 0 bases and J by 2 bases, with 5 bases between them. CDR3 region: CATSRDAAYEQYF. The DNA for the CDR3 is TGTGCCACCAGCAGAGATGCAGCCTACGAGCAGTACTTC.

This chain connects TRBV7-9 to TRBJ1-1, with D uncertain. The CDR3 sequence is 14 residues long. Germline-derived CDR1 and CDR2 are SEHNR and FQNEAQ (reference sequence). The ends were cut back, 5 bases at V and 3 bases at J, with 13 bases in the middle. The CDR3, as DNA: TGTGCCAGCAGCCCTCAACGCTGGGACACTGAAGCTTTCTTT. This sequence encodes CASSPQRWDTEAFF.

The V and J genes are TRBV7-3 and TRBJ1-5; D might be TRBD1 (6 bases). From germline, CDR1 is SGHTA and CDR2 FQGTGA. The CDR3 is 13 residues long. Trimming cost V 1 base and J 6 bases, with 7 bases left between them. Here the CDR3 DNA reads TGTGCCAGCAGCTTAAAGGGGGGTCAGCCCCAGCATTTT. Translating it yields CASSLKGGQPQHF.

The chain is built from TRBV20-1 and TRBJ2-5, with D unresolved. Germline CDR1 and CDR2: DFQATT and SNEGSKA (reference sequence). The CDR3 sequence is 11 residues long. The V end was cut by 6 bases, the J end by 0 bases, with 5 bases between. CDR3 sequence (DNA): TGCAGTGCCCAGCACCAAGAGACCCAGTACTTC. Protein sequence: CSAQHQETQYF.

This clone came up a few times. This chain uses TRBV5-1 with TRBJ2-1; tentatively, D is TRBD1 (5 bases). CDR1 and CDR2 from the germline V gene are SGHRS and YFSETQ. The V and J ends lost 2 bases and 0 bases respectively, with 9 bases between them. The CDR3 is made up of 15 amino acids. The CDR3 DNA is TGCGCCAGCAGCTTAGGGGTGGGCTCCTACAATGAGCAGTTCTTC. It specifies CASSLGVGSYNEQFF.

The V and J genes are TRBV30 and TRBJ2-5; TRBD1 is a possible D gene (6 bases). CDR3 length: 12 residues. V was shortened by 5 bases and J by 6 bases, with 13 bases between the two germline ends. Germline V gene data show CDR1 as GTSNPN and CDR2 as SVGIG (reference sequence). The CDR3 loop reads CAWEGQTQTQYF. CDR3 in DNA: TGTGCCTGGGAGGGACAAACTCAGACCCAGTACTTC. The full variable domain, with the rest looked up from reference TRBV30 and TRBJ2-5, is SQTIHQWPATLVQPVGSPLSLECTVEGTSNPNLYWYRQAAGRGLQLLFYSVGIGQISSEVPQNLSASRPQDRQFILSSKKLLLSDSGFYLCAWEGQTQTQYFGPGTRLLVL.

The CDR3 bases are TGTGCCAGCGTGGGGCAGCTCCAAGAGACCCAGTACTTC. Protein product: CASVGQLQETQYF. The chain joins TRBV2 to TRBJ2-5; D may be TRBD1 (5 bases). This CDR3 region has 13 residues. CDR1 is SNHLY, CDR2 FYNNEI, per germline. V dropped 8 bases and J dropped 1 base, with 11 bases sitting between them.

The chain uses TRBV29-1 and TRBJ2-4; 8 nucleotides line up with TRBD1. Germline CDR1 and CDR2: SQVTM and ANQGSEA. This CDR3 is built from 18 residues. Losses at the gene ends were 7 bases for V and 0 bases for J; bases not matched to a gene: 17. CDR3 sequence: CSGDRGRRRGLAKNIQYF. The CDR3 DNA follows: TGCAGCGGTGACAGGGGACGTCGTAGGGGACTAGCCAAAAACATTCAGTACTTC.

This rearrangement joins TRBV9 to TRBJ2-2; D is ambiguous. V gave up 4 bases and J gave up 0 bases, with 7 bases separating them. The CDR3 has 14 residues. Germline V gene data show CDR1 as SGDLS and CDR2 as YYNGEE. The CDR3 nucleotides are TGTGCCAGCAGCCCTCGGACGAACACCGGGGAGCTGTTTTTT. It yields the protein CASSPRTNTGELFF.

The rearrangement joins TRBV9 to TRBJ1-2; TRBD1 is a possible D gene (6 bases). The CDR3 totals 14 residues. Trimming took 0 bases from V and 8 from J, leaving 14 bases between them. Germline V CDR1 and CDR2: SGDLS, YYNGEE. The CDR3 region has the DNA TGTGCCAGCAGCGTAGTCGTCGGGGGCGGCGGCTACACCTTC. Amino acids: CASSVVVGGGGYTF.

The chain combines TRBV6-5 with TRBJ1-1; D ambiguous. Germline V gene sequence: CDR1 MNHEY, CDR2 SVGAGI. This CDR3 is 15 amino acids long. V lost 2 bases to trimming and J lost 6 bases, with 16 bases between them. CDR3 sequence (DNA): TGTGCCAGCAGTTACGCCGGGGTTTTTTCCGCTGAAGCTTTCTTT. Amino acids: CASSYAGVFSAEAFF.

V and J are TRBV6-5 and TRBJ2-2; possible D gene TRBD1, 5 bases. This CDR3 is built from 15 residues. V was cut by 6 bases and J by 1 base, with 12 bases left in between. CDR1 is MNHEY, CDR2 SVGAGI, per germline. CDR3 amino acids: CASSPSDRNTGELFF. The CDR3, as DNA: TGTGCCAGCAGCCCTTCTGACAGGAACACCGGGGAGCTGTTTTTT.